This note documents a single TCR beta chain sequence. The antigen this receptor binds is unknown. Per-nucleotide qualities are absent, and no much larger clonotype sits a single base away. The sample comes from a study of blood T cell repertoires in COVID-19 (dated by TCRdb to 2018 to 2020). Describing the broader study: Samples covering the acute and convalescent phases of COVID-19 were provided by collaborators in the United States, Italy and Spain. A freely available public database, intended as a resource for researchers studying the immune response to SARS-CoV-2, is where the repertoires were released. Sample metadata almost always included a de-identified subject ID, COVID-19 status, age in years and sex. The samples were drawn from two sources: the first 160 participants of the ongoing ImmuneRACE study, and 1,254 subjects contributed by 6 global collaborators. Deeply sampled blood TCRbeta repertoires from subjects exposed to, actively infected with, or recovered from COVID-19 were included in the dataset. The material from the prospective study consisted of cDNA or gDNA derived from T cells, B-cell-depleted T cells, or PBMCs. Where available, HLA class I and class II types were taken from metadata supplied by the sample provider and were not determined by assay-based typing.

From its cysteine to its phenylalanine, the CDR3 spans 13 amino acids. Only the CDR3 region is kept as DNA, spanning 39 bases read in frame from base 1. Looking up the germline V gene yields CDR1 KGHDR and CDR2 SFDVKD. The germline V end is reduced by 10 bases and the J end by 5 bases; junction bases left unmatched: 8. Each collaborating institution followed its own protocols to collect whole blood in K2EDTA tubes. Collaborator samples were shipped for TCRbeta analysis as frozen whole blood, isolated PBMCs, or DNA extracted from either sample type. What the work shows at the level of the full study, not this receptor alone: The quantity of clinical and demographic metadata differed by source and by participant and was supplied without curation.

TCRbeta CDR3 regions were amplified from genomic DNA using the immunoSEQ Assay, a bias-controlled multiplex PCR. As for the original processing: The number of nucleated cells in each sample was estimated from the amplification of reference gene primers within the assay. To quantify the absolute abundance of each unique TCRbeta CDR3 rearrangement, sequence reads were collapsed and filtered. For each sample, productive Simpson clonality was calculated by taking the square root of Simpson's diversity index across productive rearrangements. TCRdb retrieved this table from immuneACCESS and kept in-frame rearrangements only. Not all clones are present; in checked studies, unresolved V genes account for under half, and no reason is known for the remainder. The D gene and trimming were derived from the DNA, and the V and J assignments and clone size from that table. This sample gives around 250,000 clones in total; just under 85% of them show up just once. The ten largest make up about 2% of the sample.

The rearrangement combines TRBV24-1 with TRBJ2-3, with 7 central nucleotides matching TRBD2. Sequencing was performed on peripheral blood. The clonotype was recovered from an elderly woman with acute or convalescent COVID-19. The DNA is TGTGCCACTCTCGGGGGGTGGAAAGATACGCAGTATTTT. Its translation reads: CATLGGWKDTQYF.